The 26 T cell receptor beta chains below all came from one sample that was sequenced in a study of blood T cell repertoires in COVID-19. Sequencing was performed with immunoSEQ multiplex PCR; in TCRdb, only in-frame clones are kept and a portion is missing. The profile covers roughly 92,000 clones, with about 90% appearing a single time and 7.4% taken by the ten largest. Material for sequencing was peripheral blood. All receptors come from a human donor with acute or convalescent COVID-19. The donor label of this sample is uncertain.

This chain uses TRBV27 with TRBJ2-7; perhaps TRBD2 as D (6 bases). Between the trimmed V and J ends, which lost 6 bases and 1 base, there was a span of 13 bases. Per germline, CDR1 MNHEY and CDR2 SMNVEV (reference sequence). CDR3 size: 14 residues. DNA of the CDR3: TGTGCCAGCAGCCCGGGGGAGGCTTCCTACGAGCAGTACTTC. This translates into CASSPGEASYEQYF.

V and J are TRBV28 and TRBJ2-7; 7 bases agree with TRBD1. V shed 8 bases and J 3 bases; nucleotides not matched to a gene: 7. The CDR3 contains 13 residues. CDR1 is MDHEN, CDR2 SYDVKM, per germline. CDR3 amino acids: CASRQGPNYEQYF. In nucleotides, the CDR3 is TGTGCCAGCCGACAGGGTCCGAACTACGAGCAGTACTTC.

V gene TRBV11-2 combines with J gene TRBJ2-1, with D possibly matching TRBD2 (5 bases). Trimming removed 4 bases from V and 4 bases from J, with 11 bases in between. Germline V gene sequence: CDR1 SGHAT, CDR2 FQNNGV. There are 14 residues in the CDR3. CDR3 region: CASSSTRVYNEQFF. CDR3 sequence (DNA): TGTGCCAGCAGCTCTACTAGAGTTTACAATGAGCAGTTCTTC.

This clone appeared once. The V gene is TRBV30, the J gene TRBJ1-2, with 8 bases lining up with TRBD1. Per the germline V gene, CDR1 is GTSNPN and CDR2 is SVGIG (reference sequence). The CDR3 spans 13 residues. V shed 0 bases and J 10 bases; nucleotides not matched to a gene: 7. The CDR3 DNA follows: TGTGCCTGGAGTGTAGGGGACAGGCTAATCTACACCTTC. Amino acids: CAWSVGDRLIYTF.

The rearrangement uses TRBV19 and TRBJ2-7, with 7 nucleotides matching TRBD1. CDR3 length: 15 residues. Germline CDR1 is LNHDA and CDR2 is SQIVND (reference sequence). Trimming at V came to 5 bases and at J to 0 bases, leaving 7 bases not matched to a gene. The CDR3 DNA reads as TGTGCCAGTAGTGTACCGGGACAGCCCTCCTACGAGCAGTACTTC. It yields the protein CASSVPGQPSYEQYF. The whole variable domain, remainder taken from reference TRBV19 and TRBJ2-7, is DGGITQSPKYLFRKEGQNVTLSCEQNLNHDAMYWYRQDPGQGLRLIYYSQIVNDFQKGDIAEGYSVSREKKESFPLTVTSAQKNPTAFYLCASSVPGQPSYEQYFGPGTRLTVT.

This sequence joins TRBV24-1 and TRBJ1-2, with 9 bases that match TRBD1. The CDR3 has 15 amino acids. Per germline, CDR1 KGHDR and CDR2 SFDVKD. V lost 4 bases to trimming and J lost 4 bases; unmatched junction nucleotides: 6. The CDR3 loop reads CATSEPGQGGYGYTF. The CDR3, as DNA: TGTGCCACCAGTGAACCGGGACAGGGTGGCTATGGCTACACCTTC.

J is TRBJ1-2 and V is TRBV5-1; the match to TRBD1 covers 10 bases. The germline V gene has CDR1 SGHRS and CDR2 YFSETQ. V was pared by 4 bases and J by 5 bases, with 8 bases of the junction left unmatched. This CDR3 spans 15 amino acids. In nucleotides, the CDR3 is TGCGCCAGCAGCGCCGGGACAGGGGAGAAGTATGGCTACACCTTC. Residues: CASSAGTGEKYGYTF. Based on the CDR3 plus reference TRBV5-1 and TRBJ1-2, the full variable domain is KAGVTQTPRYLIKTRGQQVTLSCSPISGHRSVSWYQQTPGQGLQFLFEYFSETQRNKGNFPGRFSGRQFSNSRSEMNVSTLELGDSALYLCASSAGTGEKYGYTFGSGTRLTVV.

This CDR3 reads CASSPKGTSGRDTQYF. CDR3 DNA sequence: TGTGCCAGCAGCCCAAAGGGGACTAGCGGTCGGGATACGCAGTATTTT. The rearrangement uses TRBV7-2 and TRBJ2-3; 11 bases are a match to TRBD2. V lost 5 bases to trimming and J lost 6 bases; unmatched junction nucleotides: 10. This CDR3 contains 16 residues. The germline CDR1 and CDR2 sequences are SGHTA and FQGNSA.

The chain joins TRBV10-2 to TRBJ2-7; 9 nucleotides line up with TRBD1. CDR1 WSHSY and CDR2 SAAADI come from the germline V gene. This CDR3 region has 14 residues. The J segment lost 3 bases and the V segment lost 6 bases, leaving 6 bases of the junction unmatched. CDR3 nucleotides: TGCGCCAGCAGCTGGGACAGGGAGGGCTACGAGCAGTACTTC. This codes for CASSWDREGYEQYF.

The chain recombines TRBV27 with TRBJ2-7, with TRBD1 matching over 8 bases. The CDR3 has 15 residues. Germline CDR1 is MNHEY and CDR2 is SMNVEV (reference sequence). J lost 2 bases, V lost 5 bases, and 8 bases had no gene match. The CDR3 region has the DNA TGTGCCAGCAGTCCCGGACAGGGCTTACCCTACGAGCAGTACTTC. Translation: CASSPGQGLPYEQYF.

The chain links TRBV28 to TRBJ2-1; TRBD2 matches 8 bases. The ends lost 3 bases at V and 0 bases at J; junction bases unmatched: 10. CDR3 length equals 18 residues. CDR1 and CDR2 from the germline V gene are MDHEN and SYDVKM. CDR3: CASSLVAGGPSSYNEQFF. CDR3 coding DNA: TGTGCCAGCAGTTTGGTGGCGGGGGGACCGAGCTCCTACAATGAGCAGTTCTTC.

The chain is built from TRBV27 and TRBJ1-2, with D hard to call. The CDR3 extends over 14 amino acids. The ends were cut back, 2 bases at V and 5 bases at J, with 12 bases in the middle. Germline CDR1 and CDR2: MNHEY and SMNVEV (reference sequence). In nucleotides, the CDR3 is TGTGCCAGCAGTTTACGACGGGAGTTGTATGGCTACACCTTC. This gives the protein CASSLRRELYGYTF.

The rearrangement uses TRBV28 and TRBJ2-7; 11 bases map to TRBD1. The CDR3 spans 15 residues. The V segment lost 6 bases and the J segment 4 bases; nucleotides outside the gene matches: 8. CDR1 MDHEN and CDR2 SYDVKM come from the germline V gene. The CDR3 reads CASSHRTGGRYEQYF. The CDR3 DNA reads TGTGCCAGCAGCCATAGGACAGGGGGCCGGTACGAGCAGTACTTC. Full variable domain (rest looked up from reference TRBV28 and TRBJ2-7): DVKVTQSSRYLVKRTGEKVFLECVQDMDHENMFWYRQDPGLGLRLIYFSYDVKMKEKGDIPEGYSVSREKKERFSLILESASTNQTSMYLCASSHRTGGRYEQYFGPGTRLTVT.

The chain is built from TRBV19 and TRBJ1-4, with D possibly being TRBD1 (5 bases). CDR3 length: 15 residues. The V gene lost 5 bases and the J gene lost 0 bases, with 10 bases spanning the gap. Germline CDR1 LNHDA, CDR2 SQIVND (reference sequence). This CDR3 reads CASSRQGATNEKLFF. In DNA, the CDR3 is TGTGCCAGTAGTCGTCAGGGCGCAACTAATGAAAAACTGTTTTTT. Complete variable domain (other parts from reference TRBV19 and TRBJ1-4): DGGITQSPKYLFRKEGQNVTLSCEQNLNHDAMYWYRQDPGQGLRLIYYSQIVNDFQKGDIAEGYSVSREKKESFPLTVTSAQKNPTAFYLCASSRQGATNEKLFFGSGTQLSVL.

The V gene is TRBV2, the J gene TRBJ2-3; 14 positions agree with TRBD2. This CDR3 comprises 18 residues. Germline values: CDR1 SNHLY, CDR2 FYNNEI. The V gene end was trimmed by 9 bases and the J gene end by 0 bases; junction bases not matched to a gene: 11. CDR3 sequence reads: CASGVGLAGALSTDTQYF. In nucleotides, the CDR3 is TGTGCCAGTGGGGTGGGACTAGCGGGGGCCCTGAGCACAGATACGCAGTATTTT.

This chain joins TRBV28 and TRBJ1-1; TRBD1 matches at 7 bases. V gave up 2 bases and J gave up 4 bases; unmatched junction bases: 10. Per the germline V gene, CDR1 is MDHEN and CDR2 is SYDVKM. This CDR3 has 16 residues. This CDR3 reads CASSLQRGGGITEAFF. The CDR3 nucleotides are TGTGCCAGCAGTTTACAACGCGGAGGGGGCATCACTGAAGCTTTCTTT. Using reference TRBV28 and TRBJ1-1 for the parts outside the CDR3, the full variable domain is DVKVTQSSRYLVKRTGEKVFLECVQDMDHENMFWYRQDPGLGLRLIYFSYDVKMKEKGDIPEGYSVSREKKERFSLILESASTNQTSMYLCASSLQRGGGITEAFFGQGTRLTVV.

The rearrangement uses TRBV19 and TRBJ1-1; 9 bases are shared with TRBD1. V shed 7 bases, J shed 5 bases, and the junction held 8 bases outside the gene matches. The CDR3 covers 14 residues. Germline V CDR1 and CDR2: LNHDA, SQIVND (reference sequence). The DNA for the CDR3 is TGTGCCAGTAACGTACAGGGGGCGCGGACTGAAGCTTTCTTT. This sequence encodes CASNVQGARTEAFF.

The chain carries TRBV6-4 and TRBJ2-7; 8 bases are shared with TRBD1. The germline V gene has CDR1 MRHNA and CDR2 SNTAGT. V shed 9 bases and J 2 bases; nucleotides not matched to a gene: 6. The CDR3 length is 13 residues. CDR3 protein: CARAGTGTYEQYF. The CDR3 DNA follows: TGTGCCAGAGCCGGGACAGGTACCTACGAGCAGTACTTC.

The gene calls are TRBV5-1 and TRBJ1-3; D unclear. Germline assignment: CDR1 SGHRS and CDR2 YFSETQ. Trimming cost V 4 bases and J 0 bases, with 11 bases left between them. This CDR3 has 15 amino acids. CDR3 loop: CASSPQVLSGNTIYF. The CDR3 DNA reads as TGCGCCAGCAGCCCTCAGGTCCTCTCTGGAAACACCATATATTTT.

The rearrangement joins TRBV10-3 to TRBJ1-3; 7 nucleotides agree with TRBD1. Germline values: CDR1 ENHRY, CDR2 SYGVKD. V shed 10 bases and J 0 bases; nucleotides not matched to a gene: 18. This CDR3 is 18 amino acids long. DNA of the CDR3: TGTGCCACCGAAGGTACGCGGGACAGCCTGAGCTCTGGAAACACCATATATTTT. Protein sequence: CATEGTRDSLSSGNTIYF.

The genes are TRBV3-1 (or the pseudogene TRBV3-2) and TRBJ2-3; no clear D. This CDR3 contains 15 residues. Germline V gene data show CDR1 as LGHDT and CDR2 as YNNKEL (reference sequence). V lost 0 bases and J 0 bases, leaving 7 bases between the germline ends. CDR3 loop: CASSQDWHSTDTQYF. For the CDR3, the DNA is TGTGCCAGCAGCCAAGATTGGCATAGCACAGATACGCAGTATTTT.

The V gene is TRBV9, the J gene TRBJ1-5, with a weak D call TRBD1 (6 bases). CDR3 length equals 16 residues. Between the trimmed V and J ends, which lost 4 bases and 0 bases, there was a span of 14 bases. Germline assignment: CDR1 SGDLS and CDR2 YYNGEE. CDR3 amino acids: CASSPRTADSNQPQHF. DNA of the CDR3: TGTGCCAGCAGCCCCCGGACAGCAGATAGCAATCAGCCCCAGCATTTT.

V is TRBV3-1 (or the pseudogene TRBV3-2) and J is TRBJ2-2; D may be TRBD1 (6 bases). This CDR3 spans 16 amino acids. Germline V gene lookup returns CDR1 LGHDT and CDR2 YNNKEL (reference sequence). Trimming left V 3 bases short and J 3 bases short, with 14 bases between. CDR3 sequence: CASSQIGTSDTGELFF. DNA of the CDR3: TGTGCCAGCAGCCAGATCGGGACATCAGACACCGGGGAGCTGTTTTTT.

The rearrangement links TRBV11-2 to TRBJ1-2; 10 bases are a match to TRBD1. The ends lost 5 bases at V and 6 bases at J; junction bases unmatched: 9. The CDR3 totals 15 residues. Germline V gene data show CDR1 as SGHAT and CDR2 as FQNNGV. CDR3 residues: CASSQFRQGAHGYTF. The CDR3 nucleotides read TGTGCCAGCAGCCAATTTCGACAGGGGGCACATGGCTACACCTTC.

This clone occurred a few times. This CDR3 is CSASTGVKQPQHF. CDR3 bases: TGCAGTGCTAGTACAGGGGTCAAACAGCCCCAGCATTTT. The rearrangement joins TRBV20-1 to TRBJ1-5; TRBD1 aligns across 7 bases. This CDR3 is 13 amino acids long. V shed 3 bases and J 7 bases; nucleotides not matched to a gene: 6. Germline CDR1 reads DFQATT; CDR2 reads SNEGSKA (reference sequence).

This chain joins TRBV5-6 and TRBJ1-2, with TRBD1 matching over 10 bases. Germline trimming cut 4 bases from V and 4 bases from J; bases unmatched to any gene: 10. The CDR3 length is 16 residues. Per the germline V gene, CDR1 is SGHDT and CDR2 is YYEEEE. The CDR3 coding sequence is TGTGCCAGCAGCGTGCGACAGGGGGCGCTATTCTATGGCTACACCTTC. Amino acid sequence: CASSVRQGALFYGYTF.